The rows below give T cell receptor beta chains drawn from one sample of a study of patients and donors after allogeneic stem cell transplantation. MiXCR, run by TCRdb on the RT-PCR reads, gives a single entry per CDR3 protein. The table includes over 400,000 distinct CDR3 sequences, 16% detected once. Sequencing input: blood, either unsorted or a sorted T cell fraction (not recorded which). The receptors were sampled from a human donor who was either an allogeneic HSCT recipient or a stem cell or donor lymphocyte infusion donor (not recorded which). It is not recorded whose cells these are; they may come from a transplant donor. CDR3s include the opening cysteine and the closing phenylalanine or tryptophan. A D gene is named only where the DNA matches it firmly. Clone size is shown for a subset of rows, as once, few, many or a class of expanded clone.

j_call d_call v_call clone_size cdr3_nt cdr3_aa
TRBJ2-3 TRBD2 TRBV4-2 NA TGTGCCAGCAGCCAAGATTTGCTAGCGGGACCGAGCACAGATACGCAGTATTTT CASSQDLLAGPSTDTQYF
TRBJ1-6 NA TRBV21-1 NA TGTGCCAACGGATCGCTTGGTTCTAGCTCCTATAATTCACCCCTCCACTTT CANGSLGSSSYNSPLHF
TRBJ1-6 NA TRBV6-1 few TGTGCCAGCAGTGGGGGGGGGATTTCACCCCTCCACTTT CASSGGGISPLHF
TRBJ2-1 TRBD1 TRBV6-2/TRBV6-3 NA TGTGCCAGCAGTTATGGACAGGTCAGGGGGGAGCAGTTCTTC CASSYGQVRGEQFF
TRBJ2-1 TRBD1 TRBV12-3/TRBV12-4 many TGTGCCAGCAGTTGGGGACAGGGGGAGCAGTTCTTC CASSWGQGEQFF
TRBJ2-7 NA TRBV27 few TGTGCCAGCAGTTCCCCGGGAGCAGGGGCCAACGAGCAGTACTTC CASSSPGAGANEQYF
TRBJ2-7 TRBD1 TRBV20-1 NA TGCAGTGCTAGAGATCCGACAGGGACCTACGAGCAGTACTTC CSARDPTGTYEQYF
TRBJ1-4 TRBD1 TRBV5-1 few TGCGCCAGCAGCTTGAATATCAGGGGGGTCGCGGGTGAAAAACTGTTTTTT CASSLNIRGVAGEKLFF
TRBJ2-1 NA TRBV20-1 NA TGCAGTGCTAGAGGCAGAGCGCGAGCTTTGAATGAGCAGTTCTTC CSARGRARALNEQFF
TRBJ2-3 TRBD2 TRBV27 NA TGTGCCAGCAGTCGCGGGACTAGCGGAGATACGCAGTATTTT CASSRGTSGDTQYF
TRBJ1-5 NA TRBV12-3/TRBV12-4 few TGTGCCAGCAGTTTTTCGGCAGTGCTACATCAGCCCCAGCATTTT CASSFSAVLHQPQHF
TRBJ2-5 NA TRBV5-1 NA TGCGCCAGCAGCCGCCCTCCTTCTCCAGGGAGAGGGGAGACCCAGTACTTC CASSRPPSPGRGETQYF
TRBJ2-3 TRBD2 TRBV14 NA TGTGCCAGCAGCCACCTGACTAGCCGCGCCGGATTGACGCAGTATTTT CASSHLTSRAGLTQYF
TRBJ2-5 TRBD2 TRBV4-1 NA TGCGCCAGCAGCCAAGATTTTGGGGGGGGGATTAGCGAGACCCAGTACTTC CASSQDFGGGISETQYF
TRBJ1-5 NA TRBV30 NA TGTGCCTGGAGTACGGGGGTCAATCAGCCCCAGCATTTT CAWSTGVNQPQHF
TRBJ2-7 NA TRBV30 NA TGTGCCTGGAGCACAGGGCCCGGCTACGAGCAGTACTTC CAWSTGPGYEQYF
TRBJ1-2 NA TRBV2 few TGTGCCAGCAGTAACAGGGCAAGCTATGGCTACACCTTC CASSNRASYGYTF
TRBJ2-1 NA TRBV4-3 many TGCGCCAGCAGCCAAGATGGGACGGGGAGCTCCTACAATGAGCAGTTCTTC CASSQDGTGSSYNEQFF
TRBJ1-2 TRBD1 TRBV28 NA TGTGCCAGCACCGGGACAGGGGGCTACGGCTACACCTTC CASTGTGGYGYTF
TRBJ2-5 NA TRBV2 NA TGTGCCAGCAGTGAAGCAATAGCGGAGGCAACCCAGTACTTC CASSEAIAEATQYF
TRBJ2-1 NA TRBV4-3 few TGCGCCAGCAGCCTTCAGGGCGGGAATGAGCAGTTCTTC CASSLQGGNEQFF
TRBJ1-2 TRBD1 TRBV15 few TGTGCCACCAGCAGATATACAGGGGAGGTAGCCTATGGCTACACCTTC CATSRYTGEVAYGYTF
TRBJ2-2 NA TRBV24-1 few TGTGCCACCAGTGGTCATAGCGGAGCGAACACCGGGGAGCTGTTTTTT CATSGHSGANTGELFF
TRBJ2-1 TRBD2 TRBV9 few TGTGCCAGCAGCGTAGTCGGCGGGAGGAATTCCTACAATGAGCAGTTCTTC CASSVVGGRNSYNEQFF
TRBJ1-5 NA TRBV7-2 few TGTGCCAGCAGCTTATGGAATCAGCCCCAGCATTTT CASSLWNQPQHF
TRBJ2-2 TRBD1 TRBV4-3 NA TGCGCCAGCAGCCAAGTGCAGGGACAGGGGGTCGGGGAGCTGTTTTTT CASSQVQGQGVGELFF
TRBJ2-7 TRBD1 TRBV5-1 NA TGCGCCAGCAGCCAACTCACCCGGGACAGGGCCACCTACGAGCAGTACTTC CASSQLTRDRATYEQYF
TRBJ2-1 NA TRBV15 many TGTGCCACCAGCGGCCTTGACAGGAACAATGAGCAGTTCTTC CATSGLDRNNEQFF
TRBJ2-1 NA TRBV7-9 NA TGTGCCAGCAGCCCTACCAGGGCCCCCTCCTACAATGAGCAGTTCTTC CASSPTRAPSYNEQFF
TRBJ2-5 TRBD1 TRBV7-9 many TGTGCCAGCAGCCCCCCCGTACAGGGGGGACAGACCCAGTACTTC CASSPPVQGGQTQYF
TRBJ1-4 NA TRBV5-1 few TGCGCCAGCAGCTTAATACAGGCTTCCCCTAATGAAAAACTGTTTTTT CASSLIQASPNEKLFF
TRBJ1-4 NA TRBV5-4 NA TGTGCCAGCAGGCCTGGGACAACTAATGAAAAACTGTTTTTT CASRPGTTNEKLFF
TRBJ1-3 NA TRBV9 NA TGTGCCAGCAGCGACACCGCTGGAAACACCATATATTTT CASSDTAGNTIYF
TRBJ1-2 NA TRBV12-3/TRBV12-4 many TGTGCCAGCAGTTTTGGAGGAGATGGCTACACCTTC CASSFGGDGYTF
TRBJ1-6 TRBD1 TRBV13 few TGTGCCAGCAGCTTACGGACAGGGGCTCTGTCTAATTCACCCCTCCACTTT CASSLRTGALSNSPLHF
TRBJ2-2 NA TRBV4-1 few TGCGCCAGCAGCCATCGCCCTCAGGGGATCGGGGAGCTGTTTTTT CASSHRPQGIGELFF
TRBJ2-1 TRBD2 TRBV2 few TGTGCCAGCAGACGGACTAGCGCTGTTGAGCAGTTCTTC CASRRTSAVEQFF
TRBJ2-1 NA TRBV9 NA TGTGCCAGCAGCGTTCGCCAAGGGGGGGGCCACAATGAGCAGTTCTTC CASSVRQGGGHNEQFF
TRBJ2-3 TRBD2 TRBV2 few TGTGCCAGCAGTCGACTGAGTAGCGGGGGTGGGGATACGCAGTATTTT CASSRLSSGGGDTQYF
TRBJ2-7 TRBD1 TRBV29-1 many TGCAGCGTTGAAGCGCGGACAGGGGATACCTACGAGCAGTACTTC CSVEARTGDTYEQYF
TRBJ2-5 TRBD2 TRBV27 once TGTGCCAGCAGTCCGGGACTAGGTCCCCCAGGGACCCAGTACTTC CASSPGLGPPGTQYF
TRBJ2-5 NA TRBV2 NA TGTGCCAGCACACAGGCTGAAGAGACCCAGTACTTC CASTQAEETQYF
TRBJ2-3 TRBD1 TRBV6-5 NA TGTGCCAGCAGTTCCGGGACAGGGTTCACAGATACGCAGTATTTT CASSSGTGFTDTQYF
TRBJ2-7 TRBD2 TRBV18 few TGTGCCAGCTCACCGACTAGCGGGAACTCCTACGAGCAGTACTTC CASSPTSGNSYEQYF
TRBJ1-2 NA TRBV6-1 few TGTGCCAGCAGAGCTAACAGGGATCCTAACTATGGCTACACCTTC CASRANRDPNYGYTF
TRBJ2-1 NA TRBV7-3 few TGTGCCAGCAGCCCCGTCCGGGGCAATGAGCAGTTCTTC CASSPVRGNEQFF